This TCR beta chain was recorded in a study of cytomegalovirus exposure and HLA in healthy donors. A multiplex PCR was run with 60 Vbeta primers and 13 Jbeta primers. The protocol was immunoSEQ multiplex PCR, while the TCRdb copy is restricted to in-frame clones and leaves out a portion. The sample includes approximately 220,000 clones, approximately 80% of them seen just once. This clone showed up just once. CDR3 length: 15 residues. The junction had 8 bases not matched to a gene; V was cut back by 4 bases and J by 4 bases. The germline gives CDR1 SGDLS, CDR2 YYNGEE. Sequencing was done on a sample of PBMCs. This sequence was found in a boy younger than 10 in good health and CMV-seronegative. This chain links TRBV9 with TRBJ1-3, with 7 bases identical to TRBD1. DNA for the CDR3: TGTGCCAGCAGCTACGGACAGGCGTCCGGAAACACCATATATTTT. Translating gives CASSYGQASGNTIYF.